Detailed here is one TCR beta chain. This clonotype was counted many times. Its antigen specificity is not known. No base quality information exists; no much larger clone differs at one position. Per the germline V gene, MNHEY is the CDR1 and SVGEGT is the CDR2. V is clipped by 5 bases and J by 4 bases, and the sequence between their germline boundaries is 11 bases long. The CDR3, from cysteine to phenylalanine, totals 14 residues. CDR3 DNA only is kept here, 42 bases in frame from base 1. For repertoire sequencing, TCR beta CDR3 regions were amplified from RNA transcripts. The first round of RT-PCR was done with HTBI primers and the Qiagen OneStep RT-PCR kit, and was followed by a second round of multiplex PCR, then size selection and purification. Libraries were sequenced on an Illumina HiSeq2000 using paired-end 100 bp reads. In the authors' own workflow: SOAPnuke was used for read processing, and reads with adapters, uncalled bases, a mean Phred below 15, or no exact constant-primer or identifier match were discarded. High-quality paired reads were merged with COPE v1.2.5. Clonotypes were defined as unique nucleotide sequences and were aligned to IMGT TRB V, D and J references using MiTCR v1.1. Only V-J combinations with frequency above 0.0001 were analysed, covering about 99% of repertoires. For each V-J combination, a TCR clonal expansion and chaos score was defined as the ratio of F50 clonal expansion to chaos observed in the TCRdist matrix. Welch's t-statistics and random forest were used to narrow the features down to about a dozen V-J combinations, which were then fed into a naive Bayes classifier. Thyroid-blood repertoire similarity was quantified with the Morisita-Horn index. TCRdb redid the processing of the public reads, applying fastp at Q25 and MiXCR, and retained in-frame beta chains. Rows are combined by CDR3 protein, so each entry shows the most common genes and DNA. V and J calls and clone size were set by TCRdb, not the authors. The sample contains just over 400,000 distinct CDR3 sequences, roughly 21% of them found a single time. 2.5% to 3.5% of the sample comes from the top ten.

The sample originates from a study of Graves' ophthalmopathy and Graves' hyperthyroidism (dated by TCRdb to the late 2010s). About the full investigation: Peripheral blood was collected before any treatment was given, at the time of initial diagnosis. TCR beta repertoire signatures were used to distinguish Graves' ophthalmopathy from Graves' hyperthyroidism and to predict progression to ophthalmopathy. In total, 135 blood samples were TCR-sequenced: 43 ophthalmopathy, around 75 hyperthyroidism and some 17 hyperthyroidism-to-ophthalmopathy patients. To explore V-J signatures distinguishing ophthalmopathy from hyperthyroidism, a discovery set of 100 patients (roughly 45 ophthalmopathy, 57 stable hyperthyroidism) was enrolled. The independent validation cohort included approximately 19 hyperthyroidism patients plus 17 patients who later progressed from hyperthyroidism to ophthalmopathy. In over 5 hyperthyroidism patients, the T-cell repertoire of thyroid tissue was compared with the T-cell repertoire of blood. Following sampling, methimazole starting at 30 mg daily was administered to hyperthyroidism patients, and high-dose intravenous methylprednisolone was administered to ophthalmopathy patients. The 85 to 100 discovery patients were divided at random into training and test sets in a 7:3 ratio.

Study-level results and caveats: In validation, the model predicted ophthalmopathy progression with 55% to 71% sensitivity and roughly 78% specificity; 12 predicted patients were CT-confirmed with GO in a median of around 6 months. No statistical method was used to predetermine the sample size, and group allocation was not hidden from the investigators. In cross-validation, the 13-signature model distinguished ophthalmopathy from stable hyperthyroidism with approximately 85% sensitivity and approximately 81% specificity, and in the test set the corresponding values were around 78% and 73%. Most expanded thyroid clonotypes with a frequency above 0.001 also appeared in blood, which suggests that blood repertoires may reflect the immune response in the thyroid.

Hyperthyroidism was considered stable if no progression to ophthalmopathy occurred within 18 months of follow-up. Hyperthyroidism patients were newly diagnosed, with disease duration under 2 months, and aged 18 to 65 years. Anyone with other autoimmune diseases, uncontrolled infections, pregnancy or lactation was excluded from the study. Diagnosis relied on clinical symptoms, serum thyroxine, TRAb, thyroid ultrasound and orbital computed tomography. Ficoll-Paque density gradient centrifugation was used to isolate PBMCs from about 10 ml of fresh peripheral blood. Total RNA was extracted using Trizol reagent, and RNA quality was checked on an Agilent 2100 Bioanalyzer.

The clonotype originates from a woman aged 18-30 years with stable Graves' hyperthyroidism. Donor details come from another sample of the same person, matched by shared clones. Sequencing was carried out using peripheral blood. This chain is built from TRBV6-2 or TRBV6-3 and TRBJ2-2; TRBD2 is perhaps the D gene, given 5 matching bases. The DNA sequence is TGTGCCAGCAGTCTACTAGGTGTCACCGGGGAGCTGTTTTTT. Its protein is CASSLLGVTGELFF.